Presented here are 22 T cell receptor beta chains from one specimen sequenced in a study of blood T cell repertoires in COVID-19. Clones were read by immunoSEQ multiplex PCR, and TCRdb kept only the in-frame ones, dropping some. The repertoire holds 90,000 to 130,000 clones, with roughly four fifths as singletons. The sequencing sample was made of peripheral blood. The receptors here all came from a woman in her sixties or seventies with acute or convalescent COVID-19.

V usage is TRBV10-3 and J usage is TRBJ1-1; 7 bases fit TRBD1. J was trimmed by 9 bases and V by 6 bases; bases with no gene match: 7. Germline CDR1 and CDR2: ENHRY and SYGVKD. The CDR3 is 12 residues long. Here the CDR3 reads CAIRDDREKAFF. CDR3 DNA: TGTGCCATCAGAGATGACAGGGAAAAAGCTTTCTTT.

This clone was picked up many times. The V call is TRBV6-1, the J call TRBJ1-1, with TRBD1 identical over 11 bases. The V gene end was trimmed by 3 bases and the J gene end by 10 bases; junction bases not matched to a gene: 7. The CDR3 has 14 residues. From germline, CDR1 is MNHNS and CDR2 SASEGT. In DNA, the CDR3 is TGTGCCAGCAGTGACCCCGGGACAGGGGGAACAGCTTTCTTT. This codes for CASSDPGTGGTAFF.

The rearrangement links TRBV21-1 to TRBJ2-2; the table calls TRBD1, which could not be checked here. TRBV21-1 has pseudogene status. This CDR3 contains 16 residues. The CDR3 reads CASSRPYHRGVGELFF. CDR3 in DNA: TGTGCCAGCAGCAGGCCCTACCACAGGGGTGTCGGGGAGCTGTTTTTT.

J is TRBJ1-4 and V is TRBV7-9, with 7 positions matching TRBD1. The CDR3 covers 15 residues. Germline V gives CDR1 SEHNR, CDR2 FQNEAQ (reference sequence). The junction had 7 bases not matched to a gene; V was cut back by 1 base and J by 8 bases. The CDR3 DNA reads TGTGCCAGCAGCTTAGGCAGGGGGTTCGAGGAAAAACTGTTTTTT. Translated, it gives CASSLGRGFEEKLFF.

This clone was counted between two and nine times. The J gene is TRBJ2-3, the V gene TRBV9, with a possible D match to TRBD1 (6 bases). Trimming cost V 4 bases and J 2 bases, with 14 bases left between them. Germline loops: CDR1 SGDLS, CDR2 YYNGEE. The CDR3 is 15 amino acids. The CDR3 nucleotides are TGTGCCAGCAGCCCAGGGGTAGGGTTCACAGATACGCAGTATTTT. It yields the protein CASSPGVGFTDTQYF.

J is TRBJ1-5 and V is TRBV10-1; maybe TRBD1 (6 bases). The germline V gene encodes CDR1 WNHNN and CDR2 SYGVQD (reference sequence). The germline V and J ends were trimmed by 4 bases and 0 bases, with 13 bases remaining between them. The CDR3 loop spans 16 amino acids. The CDR3 coding sequence is TGCGCCAGCAGTGTTCGGACAGCTTATAGCAATCAGCCCCAGCATTTT. Translated: CASSVRTAYSNQPQHF.

The chain is built from TRBV20-1 and TRBJ1-4; D not certain. CDR3 length: 13 residues. The V and J ends lost 3 bases and 3 bases respectively, with 8 bases between them. The germline CDR1 and CDR2 sequences are DFQATT and SNEGSKA (reference sequence). The CDR3 DNA follows: TGCAGTGCTAGTCGCCAGGCTAATGAAAAACTGTTTTTT. It encodes CSASRQANEKLFF.

V usage is TRBV10-3 and J usage is TRBJ1-6; 10 bases are a match to TRBD1. Trimming removed 5 bases from V and 5 bases from J; junction bases left unmatched: 6. CDR3 size: 16 residues. Per germline, CDR1 ENHRY and CDR2 SYGVKD. The CDR3 nucleotides read TGTGCCATCAGTCGGGACAGGGGAGAGAATAATTCACCCCTCCACTTT. Its translation is CAISRDRGENNSPLHF.

The chain links TRBV6-5 to TRBJ1-1; weak D call: TRBD1 (5 bases). The CDR3 is made up of 16 amino acids. V was shortened by 0 bases and J by 0 bases, with 11 bases between the two germline ends. The germline V gene has CDR1 MNHEY and CDR2 SVGAGI. The DNA of the CDR3 is TGTGCCAGCAGTTACTCGAAAGACAGCATGAACACTGAAGCTTTCTTT. The encoded protein is CASSYSKDSMNTEAFF.

The CDR3 protein is CSVGAGTGDYEQYF. The DNA of the CDR3 is TGCAGCGTTGGGGCCGGGACAGGGGACTACGAGCAGTACTTC. V gene TRBV29-1 combines with J gene TRBJ2-7; 10 bases map to TRBD1. The trim removed 4 bases at V and 3 bases at J, leaving 6 bases unmatched. CDR1 SQVTM and CDR2 ANQGSEA come from the germline V gene. The CDR3 covers 14 residues.

This clone has just one count. This chain joins TRBV5-1 and TRBJ2-1, with TRBD2 matching 12 bases. Germline loops: CDR1 SGHRS, CDR2 YFSETQ. Trimming at V came to 4 bases and at J to 7 bases, leaving 3 bases not matched to a gene. This CDR3 contains 14 residues. The CDR3 DNA sequence: TGCGCCAGCAGCCCCGGGACTAGCGGGAATGAGCAGTTCTTC. Protein product: CASSPGTSGNEQFF.

This rearrangement joins TRBV27 to TRBJ2-5; 9 nucleotides align to TRBD2. V dropped 6 bases and J dropped 7; count of bases not matched to a gene: 6. Germline V gene lookup returns CDR1 MNHEY and CDR2 SMNVEV (reference sequence). The CDR3 contains 13 residues. The CDR3 nucleotides read TGTGCCAGCAGCTTAGCGGGGGCCGGGACCCAGTACTTC. Its protein product is CASSLAGAGTQYF.

The chain is built from TRBV10-1 and TRBJ1-2, with no clear D. V lost 8 bases, J lost 6 bases, and 7 bases lay in between. CDR1 is WNHNN, CDR2 SYGVQD, per germline (reference sequence). The CDR3 loop spans 10 amino acids. CDR3 coding DNA: TGCGCCAGCGGAGGTCATGGCTACACCTTC. This encodes CASGGHGYTF.

CDR3 coding DNA: TGCAGCGTTCAGGGGGCATACGAGCAGTACTTC. Translating gives CSVQGAYEQYF. The chain has TRBV29-1 and TRBJ2-7; 8 bases are a match to TRBD1. The germline gives CDR1 SQVTM, CDR2 ANQGSEA. This CDR3 is 11 amino acids long. The trim removed 5 bases at V and 4 bases at J, leaving 1 base unmatched.

The chain is built from TRBV19 and TRBJ1-2; D is unclear. The CDR3 covers 16 residues. Trimming stripped 1 base from V and 0 bases from J, with 12 bases between. Looked up from germline, CDR1 is LNHDA and CDR2 is SQIVND (reference sequence). As DNA, the CDR3 is TGTGCCAGTAGTATAGGCGCCAGGCCATCTAACTATGGCTACACCTTC. Encoded protein: CASSIGARPSNYGYTF.

The chain joins TRBV18 to TRBJ2-1; D possibly corresponds to TRBD2 (5 bases). The CDR3 runs 13 residues. V was cut by 4 bases and J by 9 bases, with 13 bases left in between. CDR1 and CDR2 from the germline V gene are KGHSH and LQKENI. CDR3 in DNA: TGTGCCAGCTCACTAGACCGACGGGGTGAGCAGTTCTTC. Its translation: CASSLDRRGEQFF.

CDR3 region: CASSLGTPGNSSPLHF. Here the CDR3 DNA reads TGTGCCAGCAGCTTGGGTACTCCCGGTAATAGTTCACCCCTCCACTTT. The chain couples TRBV5-4 to TRBJ1-6, with no clear D. There are 16 residues in the CDR3. Per the germline V gene, CDR1 is SGHNT and CDR2 is YYREEE (reference sequence). Trimming left V 0 bases short and J 9 bases short, with 16 bases between.

This chain links TRBV4-2 with TRBJ1-2; the D is unclear. The V end was cut by 0 bases, the J end by 1 base, with 6 bases between. From germline, CDR1 is LGHNA and CDR2 YNFKEQ. The CDR3 loop spans 14 amino acids. The CDR3: CASSQDGDNYGYTF. CDR3 bases: TGTGCCAGCAGCCAAGACGGGGATAACTATGGCTACACCTTC.

This clone has at least ten counts. The chain combines TRBV9 with TRBJ2-2, with 7 nucleotides matching TRBD1. The germline CDR1 and CDR2 sequences are SGDLS and YYNGEE. This CDR3 is 17 amino acids long. Trimming removed 1 base from V and 0 bases from J; junction bases left unmatched: 6. In nucleotides, the CDR3 is TGTGCCAGCAGCGTACACAGACAGGGACCGAACACCGGGGAGCTGTTTTTT. This translates into CASSVHRQGPNTGELFF.

The chain joins TRBV9 to TRBJ1-5, with 7 positions matching TRBD1. This CDR3 has 15 residues. The trim removed 4 bases at V and 3 bases at J, leaving 7 bases unmatched. CDR1 SGDLS and CDR2 YYNGEE come from the germline V gene. The CDR3 protein is CASSTSGQANQPQHF. In DNA, the CDR3 is TGTGCCAGCAGCACTTCCGGACAGGCCAATCAGCCCCAGCATTTT.

This clone showed up just once. V usage is TRBV5-1 and J usage is TRBJ2-1; TRBD2 agrees at 8 bases. This CDR3 comprises 17 residues. Germline V lookup: CDR1 SGHRS, CDR2 YFSETQ. The V gene end was trimmed by 4 bases and the J gene end by 1 base; junction bases not matched to a gene: 10. CDR3 protein: CASSHGERGLSYNEQFF. Here the CDR3 DNA reads TGCGCCAGCAGCCACGGTGAGCGGGGGCTATCCTACAATGAGCAGTTCTTC.

The chain recombines TRBV28 with TRBJ2-7; 10 nucleotides line up with TRBD1. Trimming took 1 base from V and 1 from J; bases not matched to a gene: 7. Germline V gene sequence: CDR1 MDHEN, CDR2 SYDVKM. CDR3 length: 17 amino acids. As DNA, the CDR3 is TGTGCCAGCAGTTTATACCTCCGGGACAGGGGTTCCTACGAGCAGTACTTC. It is translated as CASSLYLRDRGSYEQYF. Full variable domain (rest looked up from reference TRBV28 and TRBJ2-7): DVKVTQSSRYLVKRTGEKVFLECVQDMDHENMFWYRQDPGLGLRLIYFSYDVKMKEKGDIPEGYSVSREKKERFSLILESASTNQTSMYLCASSLYLRDRGSYEQYFGPGTRLTVT.